One and the same sample provided the 20 T cell receptor beta chains below, sequenced in a study of cytomegalovirus exposure and HLA in healthy donors. Sequenced by immunoSEQ multiplex PCR; TCRdb stores in-frame clones only, minus some. This sample has over 60,000 clones, with approximately 96% found just once. Source material: PBMCs. These receptor sequences come from a man aged 18 to 29 in good health and CMV-seropositive.

The rearrangement joins TRBV7-3 to TRBJ2-1; 8 nucleotides agree with TRBD2. Unmatched junction bases numbered 10, after V lost 5 bases and J lost 4 bases. The germline V gene has CDR1 SGHTA and CDR2 FQGTGA. There are 16 residues in the CDR3. The CDR3 DNA reads as TGTGCCAGCAGCACCTACAGAGCGGGGGAATACAATGAGCAGTTCTTC. Protein product: CASSTYRAGEYNEQFF.

This clone was recorded once. The chain links TRBV28 to TRBJ2-5; tentative D call: TRBD1 (5 bases). The CDR3 is made up of 13 amino acids. Trimming removed 10 bases from V and 2 bases from J, with 14 bases in between. CDR1 and CDR2 from the germline V gene are MDHEN and SYDVKM. The CDR3: CAIKTAHQETQYF. In DNA, the CDR3 is TGTGCCATAAAGACAGCCCATCAAGAGACCCAGTACTTC.

This chain links TRBV5-8 with TRBJ2-1; 12 bases map to TRBD1. V lost 4 bases to trimming and J lost 14 bases; unmatched junction nucleotides: 13. The CDR3 has 15 residues. Germline CDR1 and CDR2: SGHTS and YDEGEE. The CDR3: CASSAGQGAHNPEFF. The CDR3 DNA reads as TGTGCCAGCAGCGCGGGACAGGGGGCGCACAATCCGGAGTTCTTC.

The V call is TRBV7-6, the J call TRBJ2-2, with D unclear. V was shortened by 5 bases and J by 6 bases, with 7 bases between the two germline ends. Germline V lookup: CDR1 SGHVS, CDR2 FNYEAQ. The CDR3 loop spans 12 amino acids. In DNA form, the CDR3 reads TGTGCCAGCAGCCCCTCCGCCGGGGAGCTGTTTTTT. Translating it yields CASSPSAGELFF.

The CDR3 nucleotides read TGTGCCAGCAGTTACTCGAGGGACAGCGGAGACCAGTACTTC. The encoded protein is CASSYSRDSGDQYF. The rearrangement uses TRBV6-5 and TRBJ2-5; 7 nucleotides match TRBD1. Trimming took 0 bases from V and 10 from J; bases not matched to a gene: 8. This CDR3 region has 14 residues. Germline V gives CDR1 MNHEY, CDR2 SVGAGI.

The chain carries TRBV10-1 and TRBJ2-3, with 8 bases lining up with TRBD1. The CDR3 is made up of 15 amino acids. Unmatched junction bases numbered 3, after V lost 2 bases and J lost 2 bases. The V gene's germline CDR1 is WNHNN and CDR2 SYGVQD (reference sequence). CDR3 amino acids: CASSETGGPTDTQYF. CDR3 sequence (DNA): TGCGCCAGCAGTGAGACAGGGGGACCCACAGATACGCAGTATTTT.

The chain uses TRBV4-1 and TRBJ2-1, with TRBD2 identical over 9 bases. This CDR3 is built from 18 residues. V gave up 0 bases and J gave up 0 bases; unmatched junction bases: 6. The V gene's germline CDR1 is MGHRA and CDR2 YSYEKL. The DNA of the CDR3 is TGCGCCAGCAGCCAAGATGCAATAGCGGGAGACTCCTACAATGAGCAGTTCTTC. It specifies CASSQDAIAGDSYNEQFF.

This clone was observed a single time. The V and J genes are TRBV28 and TRBJ2-7; 7 positions match TRBD2. CDR3 length: 13 amino acids. Looked up from germline, CDR1 is MDHEN and CDR2 is SYDVKM. V dropped 8 bases and J dropped 2; count of bases not matched to a gene: 6. DNA of the CDR3: TGTGCCAGCGGAAGCGGGACCGCCTACGAGCAGTACTTC. As protein: CASGSGTAYEQYF.

V is TRBV28 and J is TRBJ1-2; 8 bases map to TRBD1. The CDR3 is 17 amino acids. V dropped 2 bases and J dropped 4; count of bases not matched to a gene: 12. Germline V lookup: CDR1 MDHEN, CDR2 SYDVKM. The CDR3 here is CASSLPPGAGGVYGYTF. For the CDR3, the DNA is TGTGCCAGCAGTTTACCCCCCGGAGCAGGGGGCGTCTATGGCTACACCTTC.

This chain uses TRBV10-3 with TRBJ1-4; tentatively, D is TRBD1 (6 bases). CDR1 ENHRY and CDR2 SYGVKD come from the germline V gene. Trimming removed 10 bases at V and 2 bases at J, with 11 bases between. The CDR3 contains 13 residues. Here the CDR3 DNA reads TGTGCCACCAACAGGGAGACTAATGAAAAACTGTTTTTT. Protein: CATNRETNEKLFF.

This clone was seen a single time. The chain uses TRBV25-1 and TRBJ1-1; the D gene is possibly TRBD1 (6 bases). Germline assignment: CDR1 MGHDK and CDR2 SYGVNS. V shed 2 bases and J shed 0 bases, with 10 bases lying between them. There are 15 residues in the CDR3. The CDR3 loop reads CASSETTGLNTEAFF. Here the CDR3 DNA reads TGTGCCAGCAGTGAAACGACAGGCCTGAACACTGAAGCTTTCTTT.

About this clone: The junction differs from germline at one of its ends, possibly a read error. This rearrangement joins TRBV5-3 to TRBJ1-3, with D possibly TRBD1 on 5 matching bases. TRBV5-3 is identified as an open reading frame with a role that is uncertain. The CDR3 contains 14 residues. CDR3 nucleotide sequence: TGTGCCAGCAGCTTGTGGGGGGCTGGAAACACCATATATTTT. This gives the protein CASSLWGAGNTIYF.

The chain has TRBV28 and TRBJ2-1; tentative D call: TRBD2 (6 bases). Per germline, CDR1 MDHEN and CDR2 SYDVKM. The CDR3 totals 15 residues. Trimming took 5 bases from V and 8 from J, leaving 19 bases between them. In DNA, the CDR3 is TGTGCCAGCAGTGATAGAGCGGGTCCGAGCTATGAGCAGTTCTTC. This translates into CASSDRAGPSYEQFF.

This chain uses TRBV4-3 with TRBJ2-2; D perhaps matches TRBD2 (5 bases). CDR1 is LGHNA and CDR2 is YSLEER in the germline V gene. This CDR3 has 16 amino acids. V was pared by 1 base and J by 4 bases, with 13 bases between. CDR3 nucleotide sequence: TGCGCCAGCAGCCAAGCCCGGGGAGCCTTCACCGGGGAGCTGTTTTTT. It codes for CASSQARGAFTGELFF.

This rearrangement joins TRBV6-5 to TRBJ2-1; possibly TRBD2 for D (5 bases). The CDR3 length is 15 residues. CDR1 and CDR2 (germline): MNHEY, SVGAGI. Trimming shortened V by 4 bases and J by 2 bases, and 12 bases separated the two germline ends. The CDR3 DNA sequence: TGTGCCAGCAGTTTAACCCGGACTGCCTACAATGAGCAGTTCTTC. Translating gives CASSLTRTAYNEQFF.

The gene calls are TRBV29-1 and TRBJ2-7; 10 bases line up with TRBD1. The germline V gene encodes CDR1 SQVTM and CDR2 ANQGSEA. This CDR3 spans 15 amino acids. Losses at the gene ends were 6 bases for V and 3 bases for J; bases not matched to a gene: 11. The CDR3 DNA sequence: TGCAGCGTGGAGCTGGGACAGGGGCTCCACTACGAGCAGTACTTC. Translation: CSVELGQGLHYEQYF.

The chain combines TRBV7-6 with TRBJ1-3; maybe TRBD1 (6 bases). Trimming shortened V by 5 bases and J by 0 bases, and 14 bases separated the two germline ends. This CDR3 has 16 residues. Germline V lookup: CDR1 SGHVS, CDR2 FNYEAQ. As DNA, the CDR3 is TGTGCCAGCAGCATTAACGACAGGCCCTCTGGAAACACCATATATTTT. Protein sequence: CASSINDRPSGNTIYF.

This CDR3 is CASSEGQGLQETQYF. CDR3 DNA: TGCGCCAGCAGTGAGGGACAGGGTCTCCAAGAGACCCAGTACTTC. The chain carries TRBV10-1 and TRBJ2-5, with TRBD1 identical over 8 bases. Germline values: CDR1 WNHNN, CDR2 SYGVQD (reference sequence). Germline trimming cut 2 bases from V and 1 base from J; bases unmatched to any gene: 3. The CDR3 sequence is 15 residues long.

The chain links TRBV28 to TRBJ1-2; the match to TRBD1 covers 7 bases. This CDR3 has 12 residues. After removal of 4 bases from V and 7 bases from J, the junction contained 3 bases not matched to a gene. The germline V gene has CDR1 MDHEN and CDR2 SYDVKM. In DNA, the CDR3 is TGTGCCAGCAGTTACAGGGGTGGTGGCTACACCTTC. Its protein is CASSYRGGGYTF.

V usage is TRBV29-1 and J usage is TRBJ2-7; 9 positions match TRBD1. Germline trimming cut 2 bases from V and 3 bases from J; bases unmatched to any gene: 2. CDR1 is SQVTM and CDR2 is ANQGSEA in the germline V gene. This CDR3 is built from 13 residues. The CDR3 sequence: CSVELTGGYEQYF. As DNA, the CDR3 is TGCAGCGTTGAATTGACAGGGGGCTACGAGCAGTACTTC.